A selection of T cell receptor beta chains follows, all from one sample in a study of Ad26.COV2.S vaccination and SARS-CoV-2 variants. Sequenced by immunoSEQ multiplex PCR; TCRdb stores in-frame clones only, minus some. In the table there are about 480,000 clones, around 88% of which are singletons. Source: peripheral blood, taken in a trial of Ad26.COV2.S vaccine versus placebo. These receptors all stem from a person aged 18 to 65 who received the Ad26.COV2.S COVID-19 vaccine or a placebo. CDR3s include the opening cysteine and the closing phenylalanine or tryptophan. D genes are given only for firm matches. Not all rows give a size; the values are once, few, many and, for expanded clones, a class.

j_gene | d_gene | abundance | v_gene | CDR3aa | CDR3nt
TRBJ1-2 | . | . | TRBV9 | CASSVDPLVANYGYTF | TGTGCCAGCAGCGTAGATCCCCTGGTGGCTAACTATGGCTACACCTTC
TRBJ2-7 | TRBD2 | . | TRBV19 | CATTSGSYEQYF | TGTGCCACGACTAGCGGGAGTTACGAGCAGTACTTC
TRBJ1-5 | . | few | TRBV29-1 | CSASGGWEQPQHF | TGCAGCGCCTCGGGAGGCTGGGAACAGCCCCAGCATTTT
TRBJ2-3 | TRBD2 | . | TRBV25-1 | CASSREAGVSTDTQYF | TGTGCCAGCAGCCGCGAAGCGGGGGTAAGCACAGATACGCAGTATTTT
TRBJ1-1 | TRBD1 | . | TRBV29-1 | CSRTGGTEAFF | TGCAGCCGTACAGGGGGGACTGAAGCTTTCTTT
TRBJ1-4 | TRBD1 | . | TRBV4-1 | CASSQLGTDGEKLFF | TGCGCCAGCAGCCAACTCGGGACAGATGGTGAAAAACTGTTTTTT
TRBJ1-5 | . | . | TRBV7-8 | CASSPRRSPFNQPQHF | TGTGCCAGCAGCCCCCGACGGAGCCCCTTCAATCAGCCCCAGCATTTT
TRBJ2-1 | TRBD2 | once | TRBV19 | CASSIRVAGGANEQFF | TGTGCCAGTAGTATAAGGGTAGCGGGAGGGGCCAATGAGCAGTTCTTC
TRBJ2-7 | . | . | TRBV28 | CASRGGSSYEQYF | TGTGCCAGCAGGGGTGGTTCCTCCTACGAGCAGTACTTC
TRBJ2-7 | . | . | TRBV29-1 | CSVRDNYEQYF | TGCAGCGTCCGCGACAACTACGAGCAGTACTTC
TRBJ2-7 | . | . | TRBV12-3/TRBV12-4 | CASSPQVTEQYF | TGTGCCAGCAGTCCCCAGGTGACCGAGCAGTACTTC
TRBJ2-5 | . | . | TRBV29-1 | CSVEEGRSHLETQYF | TGCAGCGTTGAAGAAGGGAGGTCTCACCTAGAGACCCAGTACTTC
TRBJ2-7 | . | . | TRBV19 | CASSSQYEQYF | TGTGCCAGTAGTTCACAATACGAGCAGTACTTC
TRBJ1-4 | . | . | TRBV6-1 | CATWAVGELFF | TGTGCCACCTGGGCCGTGGGGGAACTGTTTTTT
TRBJ2-1 | TRBD2 | . | TRBV27 | CASSMGKTSGRGNEQFF | TGTGCCAGCAGTATGGGCAAGACTAGCGGGAGGGGGAATGAGCAGTTCTTC
TRBJ2-7 | . | . | TRBV7-2 | CASSAGTFFFEQYF | TGTGCCAGCAGTGCAGGGACATTTTTCTTCGAGCAGTACTTC
TRBJ2-1 | . | . | TRBV3-1/TRBV3-2 | CASSRLRVLGIDEQFF | TGTGCCAGCAGCCGGCTCCGGGTCTTGGGTATCGATGAGCAGTTCTTC
TRBJ1-4 | TRBD1 | . | TRBV28 | CASSLQGVAANEKLFF | TGTGCCAGCAGTCTACAGGGGGTTGCAGCTAATGAAAAACTGTTTTTT
TRBJ2-1 | . | . | TRBV15 | CATSRLTGTQFF | TGTGCCACCAGCAGGTTAACAGGGACGCAGTTCTTC
TRBJ2-1 | TRBD1 | . | TRBV11-2 | CASSFNRGYNEQFF | TGTGCCAGCAGCTTCAACAGGGGGTACAATGAGCAGTTCTTC
TRBJ2-3 | TRBD1 | . | TRBV6-2/TRBV6-3 | CASSWGTGVTDTQYF | TGTGCCAGCAGTTGGGGGACAGGGGTCACAGATACGCAGTATTTT
TRBJ2-7 | TRBD2 | . | TRBV12-3/TRBV12-4 | CASRGGTYEQYF | TGTGCCAGTCGCGGGGGAACCTACGAGCAGTACTTC
TRBJ1-2 | . | . | TRBV7-2 | CASRRVGARYGYTF | TGTGCCAGCAGACGGGTGGGGGCTCGATATGGCTACACCTTC
TRBJ2-5 | TRBD2 | . | TRBV5-1 | CASRQLAGGETQYF | TGCGCCAGCAGACAACTAGCGGGAGGAGAGACCCAGTACTTC
TRBJ1-4 | . | . | TRBV5-3 | CARSGGGAGTNEKLFF | TGTGCCAGAAGCGGCGGGGGCGCGGGAACTAATGAAAAACTGTTTTTT
TRBJ2-2 | TRBD1 | few | TRBV24-1 | CATSDPDRGSAGELFF | TGTGCCACCAGTGACCCGGACAGGGGGTCGGCCGGGGAGCTGTTTTTT
TRBJ2-5 | . | . | TRBV11-3 | CASKGVPLQETQYF | TGTGCCAGCAAGGGGGTCCCCTTACAAGAGACCCAGTACTTC
TRBJ2-1 | TRBD2 | . | TRBV28 | CASSEGTSSYNEQFF | TGTGCCAGCAGTGAGGGGACTAGCAGTTACAATGAGCAGTTCTTC
TRBJ1-2 | . | . | TRBV6-5 | CASSVLGQNYGYTF | TGTGCCAGCAGCGTACTCGGACAGAATTATGGCTACACCTTC
TRBJ1-3 | . | . | TRBV30 | CALVGGGNTIYF | TGTGCCTTGGTTGGGGGCGGAAACACCATATATTTT
TRBJ1-5 | . | . | TRBV19 | CASSIISAAQPQHF | TGTGCCAGTAGTATAATATCCGCGGCGCAGCCCCAGCATTTT
TRBJ2-2 | . | . | TRBV24-1 | CATRNTGELFF | TGTGCCACCAGGAACACCGGGGAGCTGTTTTTT
TRBJ2-7 | . | . | TRBV29-1 | CSVVRVGLSYEQYF | TGCAGCGTTGTAAGAGTAGGGCTCTCCTACGAGCAGTACTTC
TRBJ2-7 | . | . | TRBV9 | CASSPRMGGDIYEQYF | TGTGCCAGCAGCCCACGGATGGGGGGTGACATCTACGAGCAGTACTTC
TRBJ2-7 | . | . | TRBV15 | CATSRSRGSYEQYF | TGTGCCACCAGCAGAAGCAGGGGAAGCTACGAGCAGTACTTC
TRBJ1-5 | . | . | TRBV29-1 | CSVEVGEGQPQHF | TGCAGCGTTGAAGTGGGGGAGGGTCAGCCCCAGCATTTT
TRBJ2-7 | . | . | TRBV19 | CASSIGGNYEQYF | TGTGCCAGTAGTATAGGAGGTAACTACGAGCAGTACTTC
TRBJ2-7 | . | . | TRBV7-2 | CASSFRGVSGWDEQYF | TGTGCCAGCAGCTTTAGGGGGGTATCAGGGTGGGACGAGCAGTACTTC
TRBJ1-1 | . | . | TRBV12-3/TRBV12-4 | CASRRSNTEAFF | TGTGCCAGCAGGCGGTCGAACACTGAAGCTTTCTTT
TRBJ2-1 | . | . | TRBV2 | CASRRGAGNEQFF | TGTGCCAGCAGGAGAGGGGCGGGAAATGAGCAGTTCTTC
TRBJ2-3 | TRBD2 | . | TRBV14 | CASSKPGLAAPTQYF | TGTGCCAGCAGCAAACCGGGACTAGCGGCCCCTACGCAGTATTTT
TRBJ1-1 | . | once | TRBV6-2/TRBV6-3 | CASSGGSRGTEAFF | TGTGCCAGCAGTGGGGGGAGTAGAGGCACTGAAGCTTTCTTT
TRBJ2-7 | TRBD1 | . | TRBV27 | CARGQGRFYEQYF | TGTGCCCGCGGACAGGGGAGGTTTTACGAGCAGTACTTC
TRBJ1-2 | . | few | TRBV4-1 | CASSQEFGNYGYTF | TGCGCCAGCAGCCAAGAGTTCGGGAACTATGGCTACACCTTC
TRBJ2-7 | TRBD2 | . | TRBV4-2 | CASSQVAGEGEQYF | TGTGCCAGCAGCCAAGTAGCGGGAGAGGGAGAGCAGTACTTC
TRBJ1-1 | . | once | TRBV9 | CASSVRGAATEAFF | TGTGCCAGCAGCGTGAGGGGGGCGGCCACTGAAGCTTTCTTT
TRBJ1-1 | . | once | TRBV2 | CASSAVVLNTEAFF | TGTGCCAGCAGTGCTGTTGTGTTGAACACTGAAGCTTTCTTT
TRBJ2-7 | . | . | TRBV3-1/TRBV3-2 | CASSRASGSDEQYF | TGTGCCAGCAGCCGAGCCTCTGGAAGCGACGAGCAGTACTTC
TRBJ1-2 | . | once | TRBV4-2 | CASSQGMGGEAYGYTF | TGTGCCAGCAGCCAAGGGATGGGAGGGGAGGCCTATGGCTACACCTTC
TRBJ1-6 | . | . | TRBV7-2 | CASRKGGISPLHF | TGTGCCAGCAGAAAGGGGGGAATTTCACCCCTCCACTTT
TRBJ1-2 | . | . | TRBV12-3/TRBV12-4 | CASSFGDSGGYTF | TGTGCCAGCAGTTTCGGGGACTCTGGAGGCTACACCTTC